This entry is about one T cell receptor beta chain. The assay was immunoSEQ multiplex PCR, and TCRdb's table has in-frame clones only and misses some. The profile shows 150,000 to 200,000 clones, 70% to 80% of them singletons. The ends were cut back, 5 bases at V and 2 bases at J, with 12 bases in the middle. The CDR3 has 14 residues. Germline CDR1 SGHKS, CDR2 YYEKEE (reference sequence). The data are from a study of blood T cell repertoires in COVID-19. This clonotype was obtained from a woman between 50 and 59 years old with active or convalescent COVID-19. The material sequenced was peripheral blood. The V call is TRBV5-5, the J call TRBJ2-3, with TRBD1 as a possible D gene (6 bases). CDR3 in DNA: TGTGCCAGCAGTCTACAGGGATTCACAGATACGCAGTATTTT. Protein: CASSLQGFTDTQYF.